This passage covers 26 T cell receptor beta chains from one sample sequenced in a study of a mutant IDH1 vaccine in newly diagnosed glioma. No antigen has been assigned to these receptors. Method: immunoSEQ multiplex PCR; TCRdb's copy keeps in-frame clones and lacks some. The table includes 40,000 to 45,000 clones, 65% to 90% detected once. Time point denoted: week 35, safety follow-up. In every dose of vaccine, 300 ug of mutant IDH1 20-mer peptide was given alongside topical imiquimod. This specimen consisted of PBMCs, obtained from a glioma patient whose treatment included an IDH1 peptide vaccine. The receptors originated from a woman in her 50s with glioma.

The J gene is TRBJ1-2, the V gene TRBV7-9; 8 bases match TRBD1. The germline CDR1 and CDR2 sequences are SEHNR and FQNEAQ (reference sequence). This CDR3 contains 15 residues. With V trimmed by 4 bases and J by 4 bases, 8 bases remained unmatched. The CDR3: CASSSYQGAIYGYTF. The DNA of the CDR3 is TGTGCCAGCAGCTCCTATCAGGGGGCGATCTATGGCTACACCTTC.

V is TRBV5-5 and J is TRBJ1-1, with TRBD1 as a possible D gene (6 bases). CDR3 size: 16 residues. Germline CDR1 SGHKS, CDR2 YYEKEE (reference sequence). V was cut by 4 bases and J by 0 bases, with 16 bases left in between. CDR3 sequence reads: CASSKSQGTMNTEAFF. The CDR3 nucleotides read TGTGCCAGCAGCAAATCCCAGGGGACAATGAACACTGAAGCTTTCTTT.

The genes are TRBV6-1 and TRBJ1-1; D uncertain. Germline loops: CDR1 MNHNS, CDR2 SASEGT. With 10 bases removed from V and 4 bases from J, the gap between germline ends came to 13 bases. The CDR3 has 12 residues. In DNA form, the CDR3 reads TGTGCCACCGGTGGGTCGGGCACTGAAGCTTTCTTT. Protein product: CATGGSGTEAFF.

The chain employs TRBV10-3 and TRBJ1-2, with D uncertain. Germline loops: CDR1 ENHRY, CDR2 SYGVKD. The CDR3 totals 13 residues. Trimming shortened V by 5 bases and J by 5 bases, and 12 bases separated the two germline ends. CDR3 DNA sequence: TGTGCCATCAGTAATGTGGCATCTTATGGCTACACCTTC. This codes for CAISNVASYGYTF.

This clone was seen only once. The chain employs TRBV15 and TRBJ1-6; unclear D gene. Germline CDR1 is LNHNV and CDR2 is YYDKDF (reference sequence). Trimming took off 0 bases at V and 4 bases at J, with 10 bases between the two ends. The CDR3 sequence is 16 residues long. The DNA for the CDR3 is TGTGCCACCAGCAGAGACCGGAATCTTTATAATTCACCCCTCCACTTT. This gives the protein CATSRDRNLYNSPLHF.

The V and J genes are TRBV5-1 and TRBJ2-1, with 10 bases that match TRBD2. The CDR3 is 15 residues long. Germline values: CDR1 SGHRS, CDR2 YFSETQ. The junction had 10 bases not matched to a gene; V was cut back by 7 bases and J by 6 bases. CDR3 coding DNA: TGCGCCAGCGGGCTTCAGCGGGGGGGTATCAATGAGCAGTTCTTC. Amino acid sequence: CASGLQRGGINEQFF.

The CDR3 DNA reads TGTGCCAGCAGCCAGACAGGGAACACTGAAGCTTTCTTT. It yields the protein CASSQTGNTEAFF. The V gene is TRBV5-5, the J gene TRBJ1-1, with D perhaps matching TRBD1 (6 bases). The CDR3 runs to 13 residues. From germline, CDR1 is SGHKS and CDR2 YYEKEE (reference sequence). Trimming shortened V by 4 bases and J by 1 base, and 8 bases separated the two germline ends.

This chain links TRBV5-1 with TRBJ1-2; D may be TRBD1 (6 bases). Trimming pared 3 bases from V and 7 bases from J, leaving 16 bases between. Germline V gene lookup returns CDR1 SGHRS and CDR2 YFSETQ. This CDR3 spans 14 amino acids. The CDR3 loop reads CASSSDSPSTGYTF. As DNA, the CDR3 is TGCGCCAGCAGCTCGGACAGCCCATCAACTGGCTACACCTTC.

This chain uses TRBV2 with TRBJ2-7; D not certain. This CDR3 has 12 residues. Per germline, CDR1 SNHLY and CDR2 FYNNEI. The V end lost 5 bases, the J end lost 3 bases, and 8 bases lay between the germline ends. The CDR3 is CASSRQNYEQYF. The CDR3 DNA sequence: TGTGCCAGCAGTCGGCAGAACTACGAGCAGTACTTC.

The genes are TRBV30 and TRBJ1-5; 8 bases are a match to TRBD1. The germline CDR1 and CDR2 sequences are GTSNPN and SVGIG (reference sequence). The V gene end was trimmed by 0 bases and the J gene end by 5 bases; junction bases not matched to a gene: 3. The CDR3 spans 14 residues. CDR3 protein: CAWSVSQGDQPQHF. The CDR3 coding sequence is TGTGCCTGGAGTGTATCACAGGGGGATCAGCCCCAGCATTTT.

The chain links TRBV14 to TRBJ2-2, with D perhaps matching TRBD2 (5 bases). The germline CDR1 and CDR2 sequences are SGHDN and FVKESK. Deletions cut 2 bases from V and 4 bases from J, with 14 bases between. CDR3 length equals 16 residues. In DNA, the CDR3 is TGTGCCAGCAGCCAACGGGTAGGAGGAGCCACCGGGGAGCTGTTTTTT. Translating it yields CASSQRVGGATGELFF. Based on the CDR3 plus reference TRBV14 and TRBJ2-2, the full variable domain is EAGVTQFPSHSVIEKGQTVTLRCDPISGHDNLYWYRRVMGKEIKFLLHFVKESKQDESGMPNNRFLAERTGGTYSTLKVQPAELEDSGVYFCASSQRVGGATGELFFGEGSRLTVL.

The gene calls are TRBV2 and TRBJ1-2; D gene uncertain. The germline gives CDR1 SNHLY, CDR2 FYNNEI. This CDR3 region has 13 residues. Trimming removed 7 bases from V and 3 bases from J, with 12 bases in between. CDR3 nucleotides: TGTGCCAGCATTTCCCGGGCAGACTATGGCTACACCTTC. Translating it yields CASISRADYGYTF.

This clone has a handful of counts. The genes are TRBV29-1 and TRBJ1-6; D not resolved. Per the germline V gene, CDR1 is SQVTM and CDR2 is ANQGSEA. CDR3 length: 13 amino acids. Trimming shortened V by 4 bases and J by 6 bases, and 10 bases separated the two germline ends. The CDR3 loop is CSVAGGINSPLHF. In DNA form, the CDR3 reads TGCAGCGTTGCGGGAGGGATTAATTCACCCCTCCACTTT.

The CDR3 DNA reads TGCGCCAGCAGGGAGACTAGCCCCGGGGAGCTGTTTTTT. Residues: CASRETSPGELFF. This sequence joins TRBV10-1 and TRBJ2-2; 7 bases line up with TRBD2. The V segment lost 6 bases and the J segment 6 bases; nucleotides outside the gene matches: 4. This CDR3 contains 13 residues. Germline V gives CDR1 WNHNN, CDR2 SYGVQD (reference sequence).

The V and J genes are TRBV10-3 and TRBJ2-1; TRBD1 or TRBD2 may be the D gene (7 bases each). CDR3 length: 13 residues. Germline CDR1 is ENHRY and CDR2 is SYGVKD. This CDR3 reads CASRGGVNNEQFF. The CDR3 DNA reads as TGTGCATCCAGGGGGGGCGTTAACAATGAGCAGTTCTTC.

V usage is TRBV19 and J usage is TRBJ1-2; tentative D call: TRBD1 (5 bases). CDR1 is LNHDA and CDR2 is SQIVND in the germline V gene (reference sequence). The ends were cut back, 0 bases at V and 6 bases at J, with 14 bases in the middle. CDR3 length: 15 amino acids. The CDR3 nucleotides are TGTGCCAGTAGTATAGATCGGGGCGCTTGGAATGGCTACACCTTC. Amino acid sequence: CASSIDRGAWNGYTF. Together with reference TRBV19 and TRBJ1-2, the CDR3 gives the full variable domain: DGGITQSPKYLFRKEGQNVTLSCEQNLNHDAMYWYRQDPGQGLRLIYYSQIVNDFQKGDIAEGYSVSREKKESFPLTVTSAQKNPTAFYLCASSIDRGAWNGYTFGSGTRLTVV.

The sample holds one count of this clone. The V call is TRBV6-5, the J call TRBJ1-4, with D unclear. The CDR3 has 13 amino acids. The ends were cut back, 6 bases at V and 9 bases at J, with 14 bases in the middle. Germline loops: CDR1 MNHEY, CDR2 SVGAGI. CDR3 protein: CASRVEGTQKLFF. The DNA of the CDR3 is TGTGCCAGCAGGGTGGAGGGTACTCAAAAACTGTTTTTT.

J is TRBJ1-1 and V is TRBV19, with D possibly TRBD1 on 6 matching bases. The CDR3 is 14 residues long. The V and J ends lost 3 bases and 7 bases respectively, with 15 bases between them. Germline-derived CDR1 and CDR2 are LNHDA and SQIVND (reference sequence). CDR3 loop: CASSIGRGEGEAFF. The CDR3 DNA follows: TGTGCCAGTAGTATCGGCAGGGGTGAGGGTGAAGCTTTCTTT.

V usage is TRBV4-2 and J usage is TRBJ2-7; a possible D gene is TRBD2 (6 bases). V was clipped by 1 base and J by 5 bases, with 12 bases between them. The germline gives CDR1 LGHNA, CDR2 YNFKEQ. The length of the CDR3 is 14 residues. The DNA for the CDR3 is TGTGCCAGCAGCCAAGTGGAGGGGTCCCACGAGCAGTACTTC. Its translation: CASSQVEGSHEQYF.

V gene TRBV10-2 combines with J gene TRBJ2-1; 7 bases align to TRBD2. CDR1 WSHSY and CDR2 SAAADI come from the germline V gene. V was pared by 0 bases and J by 10 bases, with 3 bases of the junction left unmatched. This CDR3 has 13 residues. CDR3 nucleotide sequence: TGCGCCAGCAGTGAGTCGTTCGGGGGGGAGCAGTTCTTC. The encoded protein is CASSESFGGEQFF.

The gene calls are TRBV5-4 and TRBJ2-2; D call uncertain. The CDR3 is 14 residues long. V was cut by 0 bases and J by 2 bases, with 5 bases left in between. Germline V CDR1 and CDR2: SGHNT, YYREEE (reference sequence). CDR3 sequence: CASSLGGNTGELFF. The CDR3 DNA reads as TGTGCCAGCAGCTTGGGTGGTAACACCGGGGAGCTGTTTTTT.

This clone was found a few times. The V and J genes are TRBV29-1 and TRBJ1-1, with D hard to call. From germline, CDR1 is SQVTM and CDR2 ANQGSEA. The CDR3 covers 14 residues. V shed 5 bases and J shed 4 bases, with 17 bases lying between them. CDR3 in DNA: TGCAGCGTTCTAGACACGTTAAGTGGCACTGAAGCTTTCTTT. Amino acids: CSVLDTLSGTEAFF.

Regarding this clone: Other DNA sequences in the same sample also yield this CDR3. The V and J genes are TRBV4-3 and TRBJ2-7, with 9 bases lining up with TRBD1. V lost 4 bases to trimming and J lost 3 bases; unmatched junction nucleotides: 1. The CDR3 spans 13 residues. Germline values: CDR1 LGHNA, CDR2 YSLEER. The CDR3 DNA reads TGCGCCAGCAGCCTGACAGGGGGCTACGAGCAGTACTTC. Amino acid sequence: CASSLTGGYEQYF.

This chain connects TRBV11-3 to TRBJ1-4; no clear D gene. Trimming took 1 base from V and 8 from J, leaving 8 bases between them. Germline-derived CDR1 and CDR2 are SGHNT and YENEEA. The length of the CDR3 is 13 residues. The CDR3 is CASSLGSVEKLFF. The CDR3 DNA is TGTGCCAGCAGCTTAGGGTCGGTCGAAAAACTGTTTTTT.

This chain connects TRBV30 to TRBJ1-4; 11 nucleotides line up with TRBD1. There are 13 residues in the CDR3. Germline trimming cut 5 bases from V and 8 bases from J; bases unmatched to any gene: 4. The germline V gene has CDR1 GTSNPN and CDR2 SVGIG (reference sequence). The CDR3 loop is CAWGGQGGEKLFF. CDR3 nucleotides: TGTGCCTGGGGGGGACAGGGGGGCGAAAAACTGTTTTTT.

This chain joins TRBV6-1 and TRBJ2-7, with D uncertain. Germline V gene lookup returns CDR1 MNHNS and CDR2 SASEGT. Trimming cost V 0 bases and J 4 bases, with 10 bases left between them. The CDR3 totals 14 residues. This CDR3 is CASSEAPGPYEQYF. The CDR3 DNA reads as TGTGCCAGCAGTGAAGCTCCCGGGCCTTACGAGCAGTACTTC.